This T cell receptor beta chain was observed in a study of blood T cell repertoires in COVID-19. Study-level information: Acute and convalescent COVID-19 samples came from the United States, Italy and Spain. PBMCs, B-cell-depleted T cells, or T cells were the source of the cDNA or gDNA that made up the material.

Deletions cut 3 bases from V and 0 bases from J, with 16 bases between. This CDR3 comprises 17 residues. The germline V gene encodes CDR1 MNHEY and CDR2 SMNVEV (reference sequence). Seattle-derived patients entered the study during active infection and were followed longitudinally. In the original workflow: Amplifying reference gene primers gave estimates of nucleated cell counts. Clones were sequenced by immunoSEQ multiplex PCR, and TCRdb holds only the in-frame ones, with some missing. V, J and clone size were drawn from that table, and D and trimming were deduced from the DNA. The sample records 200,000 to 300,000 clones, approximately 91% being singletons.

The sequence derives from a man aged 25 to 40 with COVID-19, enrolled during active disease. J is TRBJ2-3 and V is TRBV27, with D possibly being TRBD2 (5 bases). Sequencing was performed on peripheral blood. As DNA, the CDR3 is TGTGCCAGCAGTTTCACGACTCTAGCCCACAGCACAGATACGCAGTATTTT. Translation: CASSFTTLAHSTDTQYF.